What follows describes a single T cell receptor beta chain. Which antigen it targets is not known. No base-level quality is on record; no much larger clone is a single base apart. Using the deep immunoSEQ assay, TCR CDR3 regions were amplified from genomic DNA by multiplex PCR. For each cell subset, the extracted genomic DNA was distributed evenly across all wells of several immunoSEQ 96-well plates, and each plate served as one replicate. Each replicate PCR for sorted subsets received around 210 ng genomic DNA, equal to about 29,000 T cell genomes. The purified libraries were quantified using a Qubit 3.0 fluorometer, sized with a Bioanalyzer 2100, and then quantified again using the KAPA Library Quantification kit. Every immunoSEQ 96-well plate was sequenced on a separate single-read 150-cycle Illumina NextSeq 550 flow cell. As for the authors' bioinformatics: The immunoSEQ output contained only junctional sequences without quality scores, so filtering could not match that applied to full-length reads. To assign V/J genes and CDR3, sequences were annotated against IMGT germline references using PyIR, a Python wrapper for IgBLAST v1.9. Reads with weak V/J assignments (E-value above 1e-6), missing CDR3, stop codons, out-of-frame junctions, or ambiguous translated residues were removed. V3J clonotypes were defined by identical inferred V gene, J gene, and CDR3 amino acid sequence. Percentage overlap between repertoires was computed as shared unique clonotypes divided by the size of the smaller repertoire. Three approaches were used to assess repertoire richness: RTK rarefaction, the Chao1 estimator, and Recon v2.1 estimates of unobserved clonotypes. Generation probabilities were computed with OLGA for all TCRbeta clonotypes obtained by the gDNA method from several donors. TCRdb stores this immuneACCESS table with in-frame sequences only. Part of the clones is absent; in the studies checked, under half of the shortfall reflects unresolved V genes, and no reason is known for the rest. That table furnishes V, J and clone size, whereas the DNA furnished D and trimming. This sample holds 300,000 to 400,000 clones; around 70% were observed only once. Of the sample, around 9.3% is held by the ten largest clones.

The CDR3 contains 16 residues, cysteine and phenylalanine counted. Of all the DNA, just the CDR3 is kept, 48 bases in frame from base 1. Here V drops 4 bases and J drops 3 bases, and the junction holds 2 bases not matched to any gene. As encoded in the germline V gene, CDR1 is MGHRA while CDR2 is YSYEKL. These data are taken from a study of shared clonotypes between healthy human individuals (dated by TCRdb to about 2020). Notes on the research overall: The cohort included three men and a couple of women between 18 and 49 years of age. Per donor, three plates each were used for CD4 naive and CD4 memory, two for CD8 naive, and one for CD8 memory. The study deeply sequenced blood TCR repertoires of 5 or 6 healthy adults to estimate repertoire size and the extent of clonotype sharing between individuals. Libraries were prepared and TCR repertoires were sequenced by different laboratories using diverse techniques, in order to increase sequencing depth and limit assay-specific biases. Per donor, leukapheresis produced somewhere between about 0.85 and 8.9 billion PBMCs. Summary of the overall study and its limitations: Estimated clonotype richness was generally larger for naive than for memory subsets. When a few donors were compared, the shared fraction of clonotypes was 5% to 6.5% for naive CD4, less than 4% for naive CD8, about 2.5% for memory CD4, and around 0.37% for memory CD8. Only blood was sampled, and tissue TCR repertoires likely differ from those in blood. Compared with non-shared clonotypes, the clonotypes found in all four sorted-subset donors had higher generation probabilities. The small number of donors limited the genetic and exposure-history diversity represented. Pairwise subsampling led to the expectation that sequencing depth would affect the degree of clonotype sharing among donors. Rarefaction of sorted-subset datasets indicated incomplete sequencing despite the large sequencing depth.

Healthy HIV-negative adults with no recently reported acute infections or vaccinations were included as donors. All donors were Caucasian adults living in Nashville, Tennessee, USA. CD4+ T cells were enriched by magnetic negative selection, after which naive cells were positively selected on CD45RA and the negative fraction was taken as the memory subset. Blood was collected by leukapheresis, and PBMCs were isolated by Ficoll-Histopaque density gradient centrifugation and then cryopreserved in liquid nitrogen vapor phase. Analytical flow cytometry was used to check the purity and quantity of every magnetically sorted T cell population. Each sorted fraction had its genomic DNA isolated and then quantified by UV absorbance on a Nanodrop 2000c.

Recombination linked TRBV4-1 to TRBJ2-1, with 14 middle bases fitting TRBD2. Sequencing was performed on memory CD4+ T cells sorted from blood. The cell subset or site label corresponds to: CD45RA-negative fraction. The clonotype comes from a man aged 25 to 45 in good health. CDR3 loop: CASSRGLAGGYNEQFF. The DNA reads as follows: TGCGCCAGCAGCCGAGGACTAGCGGGAGGCTACAATGAGCAGTTCTTC.